This T cell receptor (beta chain) derives from a study of shared clonotypes between healthy human individuals. The V gene end was trimmed by 6 bases and the J gene end by 5 bases; junction bases not matched to a gene: 10. CDR3 length: 15 amino acids. The germline V gene has CDR1 MNHNS and CDR2 SASEGT. Using immunoSEQ multiplex PCR, the repertoire was profiled, and TCRdb retains in-frame clones only, with some absent. The profile shows approximately 2.3 million clones, over 85% of them singletons. This receptor was taken from a man aged 18 to 35 in good health. Some clones in this sample may be carry-over from other donors' samples. The V and J genes are TRBV6-1 and TRBJ2-5, with TRBD1 matching over 9 bases. Sequencing was done on a sample of naive CD4+ T cells from PBMCs. Subset described: CD45RA+ positively selected. The CDR3 DNA reads as TGTGCCAGCAGCGATGGACAGGGGTATACGGAGACCCAGTACTTC. Its protein is CASSDGQGYTETQYF.